These 10 T cell receptor beta chains were all obtained from the same sample, sequenced in a study of cytomegalovirus exposure and HLA in healthy donors. Amplification used 60 Vbeta primers and 13 Jbeta primers. TCRdb keeps only in-frame clones here, not all; method: immunoSEQ multiplex PCR. There are over 150,000 clones in the sample; roughly 82% occur only once, and 1% to 1.5% lies in the top ten. Sequenced: PBMCs. These receptors were taken from a girl aged 2 to 10 in good health and CMV-seropositive.

This chain connects TRBV4-1 to TRBJ2-5; TRBD2 matches at 9 bases. The CDR3 runs to 16 residues. The V and J ends lost 0 bases and 4 bases, in that order; junction bases with no gene match: 6. Germline values: CDR1 MGHRA, CDR2 YSYEKL. CDR3: CASSQDGAGGAETQYF. The CDR3 DNA reads as TGCGCCAGCAGCCAAGATGGGGCGGGAGGGGCAGAGACCCAGTACTTC.

The chain recombines TRBV27 with TRBJ1-2, with TRBD1 identical over 7 bases. Trimming at V came to 2 bases and at J to 8 bases, leaving 5 bases not matched to a gene. The CDR3 runs 13 residues. Germline-derived CDR1 and CDR2 are MNHEY and SMNVEV (reference sequence). DNA of the CDR3: TGTGCCAGCAGTTTAATAAGGGGGCGAGGCTACACCTTC. Its protein product is CASSLIRGRGYTF.

This clone was seen a few times. In nucleotides, the CDR3 is TGCGCCAGCAGCCAAGTGGGGGCGCGGATCACTGAAGCTTTCTTT. This translates into CASSQVGARITEAFF. This rearrangement joins TRBV4-1 to TRBJ1-1; TRBD1 might be the D (6 bases). CDR1 is MGHRA, CDR2 YSYEKL, per germline. CDR3 length: 15 residues. V was shortened by 1 base and J by 4 bases, with 13 bases between the two germline ends.

V gene TRBV21-1 combines with J gene TRBJ1-2; TRBD1 was called by the table and not checked on the DNA. TRBV21-1 corresponds to a pseudogene. CDR3 length equals 13 residues. CDR3 DNA: TGTGCCAGCAGCAGTACAGGGTACTATGGCTACACCTTC. This encodes CASSSTGYYGYTF.

The genes are TRBV20-1 and TRBJ1-1; possibly TRBD1 for D (5 bases). Trimming left V 4 bases short and J 7 bases short, with 10 bases between. The CDR3 runs 11 residues. Germline V lookup: CDR1 DFQATT, CDR2 SNEGSKA (reference sequence). The CDR3 here is CSAIGADEAFF. The DNA of the CDR3 is TGCAGTGCTATTGGGGCTGATGAAGCTTTCTTT.

The chain uses TRBV7-9 and TRBJ1-1, with D possibly TRBD1 on 5 matching bases. The CDR3 is 14 amino acids. Between the trimmed V and J ends, which lost 6 bases and 1 base, there was a span of 12 bases. The germline V gene encodes CDR1 SEHNR and CDR2 FQNEAQ (reference sequence). In DNA, the CDR3 is TGTGCCAGCAGGGGGTTCGGGGGGAACACTGAAGCTTTCTTT. It codes for CASRGFGGNTEAFF.

The chain recombines TRBV27 with TRBJ1-2; 11 bases align to TRBD1. This CDR3 region has 16 residues. Losses at the gene ends were 5 bases for V and 0 bases for J; bases not matched to a gene: 5. The germline CDR1 and CDR2 sequences are MNHEY and SMNVEV (reference sequence). Here the CDR3 DNA reads TGTGCCAGCAGTCTGGGACAGGGGGTAGCTAACTATGGCTACACCTTC. Its protein is CASSLGQGVANYGYTF.

Only a few counts were recorded for this clone. The chain joins TRBV6-5 to TRBJ1-5; 8 bases are shared with TRBD1. Trimming cost V 6 bases and J 2 bases; bases outside gene matches: 6. The CDR3 extends over 15 amino acids. The germline V gene has CDR1 MNHEY and CDR2 SVGAGI. The CDR3 is CASSLDRGGNQPQHF. The CDR3 DNA is TGTGCCAGCAGCCTTGACAGGGGAGGCAATCAGCCCCAGCATTTT.

This clone was detected once. The J gene is TRBJ2-7, the V gene TRBV29-1, with D possibly being TRBD1 (7 bases). Trimming left V 2 bases short and J 3 bases short, with 8 bases between. Germline V gene lookup returns CDR1 SQVTM and CDR2 ANQGSEA. This CDR3 has 12 amino acids. CDR3: CSVEQGGYEQYF. CDR3 DNA: TGCAGCGTTGAACAGGGGGGCTACGAGCAGTACTTC.

DNA for the CDR3: TGTGCCTGGGACTGGGCTAGCGGTCTTGGGGAGCAGTTCTTC. Translated, it gives CAWDWASGLGEQFF. This chain links TRBV30 with TRBJ2-1, with 7 nucleotides matching TRBD2. The V and J ends lost 5 bases and 10 bases, in that order; junction bases with no gene match: 14. CDR1 GTSNPN and CDR2 SVGIG come from the germline V gene (reference sequence). This CDR3 comprises 14 residues.